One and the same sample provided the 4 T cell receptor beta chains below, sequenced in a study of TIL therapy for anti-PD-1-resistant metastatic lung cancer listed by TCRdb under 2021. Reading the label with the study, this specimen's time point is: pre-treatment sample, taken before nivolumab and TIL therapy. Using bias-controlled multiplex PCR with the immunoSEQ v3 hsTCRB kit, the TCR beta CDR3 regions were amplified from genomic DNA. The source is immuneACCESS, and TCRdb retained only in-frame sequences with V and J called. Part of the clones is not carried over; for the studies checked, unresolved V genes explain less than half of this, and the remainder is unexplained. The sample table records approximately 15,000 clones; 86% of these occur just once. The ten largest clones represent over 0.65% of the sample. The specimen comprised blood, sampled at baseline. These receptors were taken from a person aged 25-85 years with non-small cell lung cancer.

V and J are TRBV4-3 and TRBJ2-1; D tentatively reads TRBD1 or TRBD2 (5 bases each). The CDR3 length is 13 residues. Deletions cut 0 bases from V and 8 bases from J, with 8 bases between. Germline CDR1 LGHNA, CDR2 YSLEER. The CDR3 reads CASSQERGYEQFF. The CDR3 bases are TGCGCCAGCAGCCAAGAGAGGGGTTATGAGCAGTTCTTC.

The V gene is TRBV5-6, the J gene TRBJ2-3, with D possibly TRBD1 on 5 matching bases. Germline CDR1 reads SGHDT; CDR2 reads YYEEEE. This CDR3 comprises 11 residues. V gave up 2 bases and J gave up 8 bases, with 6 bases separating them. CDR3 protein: CASSFQGTQYF. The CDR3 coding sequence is TGTGCCAGCAGCTTCCAGGGTACGCAGTATTTT.

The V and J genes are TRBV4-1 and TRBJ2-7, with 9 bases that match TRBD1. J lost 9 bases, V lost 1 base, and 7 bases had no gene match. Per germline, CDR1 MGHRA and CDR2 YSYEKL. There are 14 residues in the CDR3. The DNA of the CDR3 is TGCGCCAGCAGCCAAGTACAGGGGGCCAGGGTGCAGTACTTC. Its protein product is CASSQVQGARVQYF.

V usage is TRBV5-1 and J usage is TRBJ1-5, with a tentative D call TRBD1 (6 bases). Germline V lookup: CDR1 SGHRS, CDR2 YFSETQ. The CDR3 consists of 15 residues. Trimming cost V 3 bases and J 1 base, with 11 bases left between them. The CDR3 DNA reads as TGCGCCAGCAGCTCGGGGGCGGGAAGCAATCAGCCCCAGCATTTT. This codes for CASSSGAGSNQPQHF.